Listed below are T cell receptor beta chains from one sample, sequenced in a study of blood T cell repertoires in COVID-19. Profiling relied on immunoSEQ multiplex PCR, and the TCRdb table lists in-frame clones only, not all of them. The sample holds 50,000 or so clones; 80% to 90% are singletons and the top ten take under 15%. Sequenced: peripheral blood. Source of these receptors: an older man with acute or convalescent COVID-19. CDR3s include the opening cysteine and the closing phenylalanine or tryptophan. D genes are given only for firm matches. Size is omitted from some rows. Given values are once, few, many or a class for expanded clones.

d_call	clone_size	v_call	j_call	cdr3_nt	cdr3_aa
NA	NA	TRBV28	TRBJ1-5	TGTGCCAGCAGTCTGGGAGCTCCAGGCAATCAGCCCCAGCATTTT	CASSLGAPGNQPQHF
NA	NA	TRBV28	TRBJ2-2	TGTGCCAGCAGGGCGACAGGGGAGCTGTTTTTT	CASRATGELFF
NA	NA	TRBV24-1	TRBJ2-2	TGTGCCACCAGTCGTAGGGGGTCCTTTGACACCGGGGAGCTGTTTTTT	CATSRRGSFDTGELFF
NA	NA	TRBV25-1	TRBJ2-1	TGTGCCAGCAGTAGGCAGGGCTCCTACAATGAGCAGTTCTTC	CASSRQGSYNEQFF
TRBD1	NA	TRBV10-3	TRBJ1-2	TGTGCCATCAGTGGACAGGGGGCGGGCTATGGCTACACCTTC	CAISGQGAGYGYTF
NA	NA	TRBV30	TRBJ1-3	TGTGCCTGGCAGGGGAGCTCTGGAAACACCATATATTTT	CAWQGSSGNTIYF
NA	NA	TRBV7-2	TRBJ2-7	TGTGCCAGCAGCTTAGGTGGCGGGGCCCTTTACGAGCAGTACTTC	CASSLGGGALYEQYF
NA	NA	TRBV5-1	TRBJ2-5	TGCGCCAGCAGCTTAACAGGAGTACAAGATGAGACCCAGTACTTC	CASSLTGVQDETQYF
NA	NA	TRBV9	TRBJ2-7	TGTGCCAGCAGCGTAGCAGGGGCCTCGGGCGAGCAGTACTTC	CASSVAGASGEQYF
NA	NA	TRBV29-1	TRBJ1-1	TGCAGCGTGGAAGGGGAGGGCTTGAACACTGAAGCTTTCTTT	CSVEGEGLNTEAFF
NA	NA	TRBV5-6	TRBJ2-7	TGTGCCAGCAGCTTAGAGGGGGTGCAGTACTTC	CASSLEGVQYF
NA	NA	TRBV20-1	TRBJ2-2	TGCAGTGCTAGTACGCTCCCGGGAAGAACGAACACCGGGGAGCTGTTTTTT	CSASTLPGRTNTGELFF
NA	NA	TRBV11-3	TRBJ1-1	TGTGCCAGCAGCTTTCCAGGGTCTACTGAAGCTTTCTTT	CASSFPGSTEAFF
TRBD2	once	TRBV5-6	TRBJ2-3	TGTGCCAGCAGCTTCCGGACTAGCGGGAAACCCACAGATACGCAGTATTTT	CASSFRTSGKPTDTQYF
TRBD1	NA	TRBV7-9	TRBJ1-1	TGTGCCAGCAGCTTAGCGTCCGGCAGGGGGCCTCTGAACACTGAAGCTTTCTTT	CASSLASGRGPLNTEAFF
NA	NA	TRBV6-1	TRBJ2-7	TGTGCCAGCAGTGAACCGGGACTCCCGTCCCCTTGGTGGTACTTC	CASSEPGLPSPWWYF
TRBD2	NA	TRBV7-9	TRBJ2-1	TGTGCCAGCAGCTTAGCCCTAGCGGTAACCTACAATGAGCAGTTCTTC	CASSLALAVTYNEQFF
TRBD2	NA	TRBV10-3	TRBJ2-7	TGTGCCATCAGTGGACGGACTAGCGGTACCTACGAGCAGTACTTC	CAISGRTSGTYEQYF
NA	NA	TRBV12-3/TRBV12-4	TRBJ2-7	TGTGCCAGCAGTTTAGCTAACTACGAGCAGTACTTC	CASSLANYEQYF
NA	NA	TRBV24-1	TRBJ1-2	TGTGCCACCAGTGACCCCTCGACAGGAGGCGGCTACACCTTC	CATSDPSTGGGYTF
TRBD1	NA	TRBV5-1	TRBJ2-1	TGCGCCAGCAGCTTTGACAGGGAATACAATGAGCAGTTCTTC	CASSFDREYNEQFF
TRBD1	NA	TRBV7-2	TRBJ2-1	TGTGCCAGCAGCTTAGATACCGGGACAGGGGTTTACAATGAGCAGTTCTTC	CASSLDTGTGVYNEQFF
NA	NA	TRBV7-2	TRBJ1-5	TGTGCCAGCAGCTGGCGGGGGACTCGTGGGAATCAGCCCCAGCATTTT	CASSWRGTRGNQPQHF
NA	NA	TRBV5-1	TRBJ2-2	TGCGCCAGCAGCTCCACTCGGGAGACCGGGGAGCTGTTTTTT	CASSSTRETGELFF
TRBD2	NA	TRBV9	TRBJ2-5	TGTGCCAGCAGCGTAGTGGGACTAGTAGGAGAGACCCAGTACTTC	CASSVVGLVGETQYF
TRBD1	NA	TRBV2	TRBJ1-6	TGTGCCAGCAGATCACCGGGACAGGGGACGCACCATAATTCACCCCTCCACTTT	CASRSPGQGTHHNSPLHF
TRBD2	NA	TRBV11-3	TRBJ2-5	TGTGCCAGCAGCCTTGGGGGACTAGCGGGGTCCTTAGACTTC	CASSLGGLAGSLDF
NA	NA	TRBV3-1/TRBV3-2	TRBJ1-5	TGTGCCAGCAGCCAGGGGGGGGATCAGCCCCAGCATTTT	CASSQGGDQPQHF
NA	NA	TRBV28	TRBJ1-2	TGTGCCAGCAGGAACAGGAGAACCTATGGCTACACCTTC	CASRNRRTYGYTF
NA	NA	TRBV2	TRBJ2-5	TGTCCCAGTTCGTTTTGGGGGGAGGAGACCCAGTACTTC	CPSSFWGEETQYF
TRBD1	once	TRBV18	TRBJ1-1	TGTGCCAGCTCACCACTGGGACAGCCGAACACTGAAGCTTTCTTT	CASSPLGQPNTEAFF
NA	NA	TRBV6-5	TRBJ1-1	TGTGCCAGCAGTACAGAAACCGGTCTAACTGAAGCTTTCTTT	CASSTETGLTEAFF
TRBD2	NA	TRBV11-3	TRBJ2-2	TGTGCCAGCAGCCGAGCCGGACTAGCGGGGGGGCGGAGAACCGGGGAGCTGTTTTTT	CASSRAGLAGGRRTGELFF
NA	medium-sized	TRBV3-1/TRBV3-2	TRBJ1-1	TGTGCCAGCAGCGGTGTGGGGGCTACTGAAGCTTTCTTT	CASSGVGATEAFF
NA	NA	TRBV9	TRBJ1-5	TGTGCCAGCAGCGTAGGGAGGGGTAGCAATCAGCCCCAGCATTTT	CASSVGRGSNQPQHF
NA	NA	TRBV20-1	TRBJ1-1	TGCAGTGCTAGACTGTTGGAGAAGGCTTTCTTT	CSARLLEKAFF
NA	NA	TRBV2	TRBJ1-2	TGTGCCAGCGCGCCCGGACAGTATGGCTACACCTTC	CASAPGQYGYTF
TRBD1	NA	TRBV6-5	TRBJ2-4	TGTGCCAGCAGTCCGACAGGGGGCAACATTCAGTACTTC	CASSPTGGNIQYF
NA	NA	TRBV25-1	TRBJ2-5	TGTGCCAGCAGTGAACAGGTGTACCAAGAGACCCAGTACTTC	CASSEQVYQETQYF
NA	NA	TRBV7-3	TRBJ1-1	TGTGCCAGCAGCTTAGTTGGGGCTACTGAAGCTTTCTTT	CASSLVGATEAFF
TRBD2	NA	TRBV9	TRBJ2-3	TGTGCCAGCAGTGAGACTAGCCAAAGCACAGATACGCAGTATTTT	CASSETSQSTDTQYF
NA	NA	TRBV27	TRBJ2-3	TGTGCCAGCAGACCACCCCCCCGACATCCCGCCGGGAGAGATACGCAGTATTTT	CASRPPPRHPAGRDTQYF
NA	NA	TRBV11-3	TRBJ1-1	TGTGCCAGCAGCTTCGACATATACACTGAAGCTTTCTTT	CASSFDIYTEAFF
NA	NA	TRBV3-1/TRBV3-2	TRBJ1-5	TGTGCCAGCACCCCCCGGGAGCTCAGGCGGCCCCAGCATTTT	CASTPRELRRPQHF
TRBD1	few	TRBV7-9	TRBJ2-7	TGTGCCAGCAGCCACCAACCAGGACAGGGGTCCTACGAGCAGTACTTC	CASSHQPGQGSYEQYF